These T cell receptor beta chains were read from a single sample in a study of response to subunit inactivated influenza vaccine. MiXCR, applied by TCRdb to the RT-PCR reads, yields one record per CDR3 protein. Of 650,000 or so distinct CDR3 sequences in the sample, approximately 15% were seen once. Sequencing was performed on PBMCs from blood, taken roughly 2 weeks before vaccination. The receptors originated from a man aged 45-60 years who received an inactivated influenza vaccine. The CDR3 runs from the conserved cysteine through the conserved F or W. The order of the fields is D gene, J gene, clone size, V gene, CDR3 DNA, CDR3 protein. A D gene is named only where the DNA matches it firmly. The size entry is marked missing in some rows and otherwise reads once, few, many or a size class.

D: NA
J: TRBJ1-1
size: many
V: TRBV3-1
DNA: TGTGCCAGCAGCCATCCCCCCCAGAACACTGAAGCTTTCTTT
CDR3: CASSHPPQNTEAFF

D: TRBD1
J: TRBJ1-5
size: NA
V: TRBV5-5
DNA: TGTGCCAGCAGCTTGGCCGGGACAGGAACTTATAGCAATCAGCCCCAGCATTTT
CDR3: CASSLAGTGTYSNQPQHF

D: NA
J: TRBJ2-5
size: few
V: TRBV12-3/TRBV12-4
DNA: TGTGCCAGCACCAATCTGGGCCGAGAGACCCAGTACTTC
CDR3: CASTNLGRETQYF

D: NA
J: TRBJ2-7
size: NA
V: TRBV30
DNA: TGTGCTTCCATGAGGGACACCTACGAGCAGTACTTC
CDR3: CASMRDTYEQYF

D: TRBD1
J: TRBJ2-6
size: NA
V: TRBV4-1
DNA: TGCGCCAGCAAAACAGGGGGCTCTGGGGCCAACGTCCTGACTTTC
CDR3: CASKTGGSGANVLTF

D: NA
J: TRBJ1-1
size: few
V: TRBV20-1
DNA: TGCAGTGCTAGCCTCCGGGGCAGCCAAGCTGAAGCTTTCTTT
CDR3: CSASLRGSQAEAFF

D: NA
J: TRBJ2-2
size: many
V: TRBV25-1
DNA: TGTGCCAGCAGTGGGACGAACACCGGGGAGCTGTTTTTT
CDR3: CASSGTNTGELFF

D: NA
J: TRBJ1-1
size: NA
V: TRBV4-2
DNA: TGTGCCAGCAGCCAAGATCGGACAGCGCCGGACACTGAAGCTTTCTTT
CDR3: CASSQDRTAPDTEAFF

D: NA
J: TRBJ2-7
size: NA
V: TRBV6-5
DNA: TGTGCCAGCAGTTGGTTTCGGGTCGGTTCCTACGAGCAGTACTTC
CDR3: CASSWFRVGSYEQYF

D: NA
J: TRBJ2-3
size: NA
V: TRBV20-1
DNA: TGCAGTGCTAGAGATTTCAGGGGAGGAGGTGTTACGCAGTATTTT
CDR3: CSARDFRGGGVTQYF

D: NA
J: TRBJ1-1
size: many
V: TRBV20-1
DNA: TGCAGTGCTAGAGCCGCAGGCAGGGTGTATACTGAAGCTTTCTTT
CDR3: CSARAAGRVYTEAFF

D: NA
J: TRBJ2-7
size: NA
V: TRBV7-9
DNA: TGTGCCAGCAGCCTAACTAAGACGCTTTACTACGAGCAGTACTTC
CDR3: CASSLTKTLYYEQYF

D: NA
J: TRBJ2-7
size: few
V: TRBV7-9
DNA: TGTGCCAGCAGCCCGGACCCATGGTTAAGCGAGCAGTACTTC
CDR3: CASSPDPWLSEQYF

D: NA
J: TRBJ1-1
size: NA
V: TRBV6-1
DNA: TGTGCCAGCAAAGAGACACCAATGAACACTGAAGCTTTCTTT
CDR3: CASKETPMNTEAFF

D: NA
J: TRBJ1-5
size: few
V: TRBV20-1
DNA: TGCAGTGCTAGAGTTAACAGGGTAGGGGTGGTTCAGCCCCAGCATTTT
CDR3: CSARVNRVGVVQPQHF

D: TRBD2
J: TRBJ2-7
size: NA
V: TRBV5-5
DNA: TGTGCCAGCAGTTCTCAGCGGGATCCCTCCTACGAGCAGTACTTC
CDR3: CASSSQRDPSYEQYF

D: TRBD1
J: TRBJ2-5
size: NA
V: TRBV11-2
DNA: TGTGCCAGCAGCTCATTCCGGGACAGGCAAGAGACCCAGTACTTC
CDR3: CASSSFRDRQETQYF

D: TRBD1
J: TRBJ1-2
size: NA
V: TRBV6-5
DNA: TGTGCCAGCAGTTACTCTGGCAGGGGGAACTATGGCTACACCTTC
CDR3: CASSYSGRGNYGYTF

D: TRBD1
J: TRBJ1-2
size: NA
V: TRBV5-1
DNA: TGCGCCAGCAGCGCCCTTTACAGGGGAGGAATACAGTTTAACTATGGCTACACCTTC
CDR3: CASSALYRGGIQFNYGYTF

D: TRBD2
J: TRBJ2-7
size: NA
V: TRBV9
DNA: TGTGCCAGCAGCCCGACGTGGGCTAGCGGGAGTTACGAGCAGTACTTC
CDR3: CASSPTWASGSYEQYF

D: NA
J: TRBJ2-1
size: few
V: TRBV6-2/TRBV6-3
DNA: TGTGCCAGCAGTTACTGGGCTAGCCGGAGGATGAATGAGCAGTTCTTC
CDR3: CASSYWASRRMNEQFF

D: TRBD1
J: TRBJ2-1
size: NA
V: TRBV6-2/TRBV6-3
DNA: TGTGCCAGCAGTCATCCGGGACAGGGTGGTAATGAGCAGTTCTTC
CDR3: CASSHPGQGGNEQFF

D: NA
J: TRBJ2-5
size: NA
V: TRBV29-1
DNA: TGCAGCGTTGAAGGACAATACCAAGAGACCCAGTACTTC
CDR3: CSVEGQYQETQYF

D: NA
J: TRBJ1-6
size: NA
V: TRBV6-1
DNA: TGTGCCAGCACCATCGGGACGGGGAATTCACCCCTCCACTTT
CDR3: CASTIGTGNSPLHF

D: TRBD2
J: TRBJ2-3
size: NA
V: TRBV4-2
DNA: TGTGCCAGCAGCCAAGATCGGGTGGGAGGGCCGACAGAAACGCAGTATTTT
CDR3: CASSQDRVGGPTETQYF

D: NA
J: TRBJ2-3
size: few
V: TRBV12-3/TRBV12-4
DNA: TGTGCCAGCGGCCCGTTTGAGTACACAGATACGCAGTATTTT
CDR3: CASGPFEYTDTQYF

D: NA
J: TRBJ1-2
size: NA
V: TRBV12-3/TRBV12-4
DNA: TGTGCCAGCAGTCCCCGGGGGGACTTCCGGGGCACCTTC
CDR3: CASSPRGDFRGTF

D: TRBD1
J: TRBJ1-1
size: NA
V: TRBV7-2
DNA: TGTGCCAGCAGCTCGCCAGGGGGCTTCACTGAAGCTTTCTTT
CDR3: CASSSPGGFTEAFF

D: NA
J: TRBJ2-1
size: NA
V: TRBV28
DNA: TGTGCCAGCGAGGGCGGGATCTCCTACAATGAGCAGTTCTTC
CDR3: CASEGGISYNEQFF

D: TRBD2
J: TRBJ2-1
size: many
V: TRBV5-1
DNA: TGCGCCAGCAGCGGCCGAGGAGCGGGACGGGCTGTTCGTAATGAGCAGTTCTTC
CDR3: CASSGRGAGRAVRNEQFF

D: NA
J: TRBJ1-5
size: few
V: TRBV12-3/TRBV12-4
DNA: TGTGCCAGCAGTGGCCCCGCGGGGGGGGGTCAGCCCCAGCATTTT
CDR3: CASSGPAGGGQPQHF

D: NA
J: TRBJ2-3
size: few
V: TRBV27
DNA: TGTGCCAGCAGTGCCTGGCTAAGCACAGATACGCAGTATTTT
CDR3: CASSAWLSTDTQYF

D: NA
J: TRBJ2-1
size: many
V: TRBV6-2/TRBV6-3
DNA: TGTGCCAGCAGTTACTTCTACAATGAGCAGTTCTTC
CDR3: CASSYFYNEQFF

D: NA
J: TRBJ2-3
size: NA
V: TRBV3-1
DNA: TGTGCCAGCAGCCGCAACCCGGGCGCAGATACGCAGTATTTT
CDR3: CASSRNPGADTQYF

D: TRBD2
J: TRBJ2-3
size: many
V: TRBV7-2
DNA: TGTGCCAGCAAAGCGGGAGGGGCCTCAGATACGCAGTATTTT
CDR3: CASKAGGASDTQYF

D: TRBD2
J: TRBJ2-1
size: few
V: TRBV4-1
DNA: TGCGCCAGCAGCCAAGAACCTAGCGGTAGCTCCTACAATGAGCAGTTCTTC
CDR3: CASSQEPSGSSYNEQFF

D: NA
J: TRBJ2-7
size: NA
V: TRBV11-2
DNA: TGTGCCAGCAGCCACTCCCCCCGTAACTACGAGCAGTACTTC
CDR3: CASSHSPRNYEQYF

D: NA
J: TRBJ2-2
size: NA
V: TRBV29-1
DNA: TGCAGCGTGGCCCGCGTTACCGGGGAGCTGTTTTTT
CDR3: CSVARVTGELFF

D: TRBD2
J: TRBJ2-2
size: NA
V: TRBV4-3
DNA: TGCGCCAGCAGCCAAGAGACTAGCGGGGCCGGGGAGCTGTTTTTT
CDR3: CASSQETSGAGELFF

D: NA
J: TRBJ2-1
size: few
V: TRBV7-9
DNA: TGTGCCAGCAGCCATCCTTCCGGGGATGAGCAGTTCTTC
CDR3: CASSHPSGDEQFF

D: TRBD2
J: TRBJ2-7
size: NA
V: TRBV28
DNA: TGTGCCAGCAGATCTCTAGCGGGAGGTTTTTACGAGCAGTACTTC
CDR3: CASRSLAGGFYEQYF

D: NA
J: TRBJ2-5
size: few
V: TRBV7-8
DNA: TGTGCCAGCAGCTCGACAGGATTTCAAGAGACCCAGTACTTC
CDR3: CASSSTGFQETQYF

D: NA
J: TRBJ2-7
size: NA
V: TRBV7-9
DNA: TGTGCCAGCAGCCCAGGGCTCGAGCAGTACTTC
CDR3: CASSPGLEQYF

D: TRBD1
J: TRBJ1-4
size: few
V: TRBV7-2
DNA: TGTGCCAGCAGCCACACAGGGGTTGGAACTAATGAAAAACTGTTTTTT
CDR3: CASSHTGVGTNEKLFF

D: NA
J: TRBJ1-5
size: few
V: TRBV12-3/TRBV12-4
DNA: TGTGCCAGCAGTTTACGGGGCAGGGAAAATCAGCCCCAGCATTTT
CDR3: CASSLRGRENQPQHF

D: NA
J: TRBJ1-3
size: few
V: TRBV27
DNA: TGTGCCAGCAGCCCTTCCTGGGGTCGGGACACCATATATTTT
CDR3: CASSPSWGRDTIYF